A single sample gave rise to the 26 T cell receptor beta chains below, sequenced in a study of blood T cell repertoires in COVID-19. The data were produced by immunoSEQ multiplex PCR, yet TCRdb's version contains in-frame clones alone and is incomplete. The sample holds some 140,000 clones, more than 75% seen once. Specimen: peripheral blood. The receptors come from a man aged 70 or older with active COVID-19.

This chain connects TRBV2 to TRBJ2-3, with D maybe TRBD1 (5 bases). Trimming pared 4 bases from V and 5 bases from J, leaving 10 bases between. This CDR3 contains 13 residues. Germline CDR1 reads SNHLY; CDR2 reads FYNNEI. CDR3 region: CASSGRGRDTQYF. The CDR3, as DNA: TGTGCCAGCAGTGGAAGGGGTAGAGATACGCAGTATTTT.

In DNA form, the CDR3 reads TGCAGCGTTGAAACAGGGAACTACGAGCAGTACTTC. It codes for CSVETGNYEQYF. The genes are TRBV29-1 and TRBJ2-7; D may be TRBD1 (6 bases). Trimming stripped 2 bases from V and 3 bases from J, with 8 bases between. This CDR3 region has 12 residues. Germline CDR1 and CDR2: SQVTM and ANQGSEA.

The V call is TRBV3-1 (or the pseudogene TRBV3-2), the J call TRBJ2-3; 7 nucleotides align to TRBD1. The CDR3 contains 14 residues. The V gene's germline CDR1 is LGHDT and CDR2 YNNKEL (reference sequence). The V gene end was trimmed by 10 bases and the J gene end by 1 base; junction bases not matched to a gene: 8. The CDR3 protein is CATTGALGTDTQYF. DNA of the CDR3: TGTGCCACCACAGGGGCCTTGGGCACAGATACGCAGTATTTT.

The chain has TRBV15 and TRBJ2-7; weak D call: TRBD2 (5 bases). The CDR3 has 14 amino acids. Germline-derived CDR1 and CDR2 are LNHNV and YYDKDF (reference sequence). V was pared by 1 base and J by 5 bases, with 12 bases between. The CDR3 is CATSRVGSVDEQYF. In DNA, the CDR3 is TGTGCCACCAGCAGAGTCGGTAGCGTCGACGAGCAGTACTTC.

This clone occurred once. The chain employs TRBV5-1 and TRBJ2-3; the match to TRBD2 covers 13 bases. The CDR3 has 17 amino acids. The V segment lost 5 bases and the J segment 5 bases; nucleotides outside the gene matches: 11. Per the germline V gene, CDR1 is SGHRS and CDR2 is YFSETQ. CDR3 in amino acids: CASRPRTSGSPGDTQYF. The CDR3 coding sequence is TGCGCCAGCAGACCCAGGACTAGCGGGAGTCCGGGAGATACGCAGTATTTT.

This chain uses TRBV7-9 with TRBJ1-6, with D hard to call. Trimming removed 5 bases at V and 9 bases at J, with 17 bases between. Germline values: CDR1 SEHNR, CDR2 FQNEAQ (reference sequence). There are 15 residues in the CDR3. The CDR3 sequence is CASSPDGRGPSPLHF. The CDR3, as DNA: TGTGCCAGCAGCCCAGACGGGCGAGGGCCTTCACCCCTCCACTTT.

V gene TRBV28 combines with J gene TRBJ1-2, with 9 bases that match TRBD1. CDR3 length: 14 amino acids. Germline-derived CDR1 and CDR2 are MDHEN and SYDVKM. J lost 7 bases, V lost 5 bases, and 8 bases had no gene match. The CDR3 spells CASSSEQGAAGYTF. CDR3 sequence (DNA): TGTGCCAGCAGTAGTGAACAGGGGGCTGCTGGCTACACCTTC.

The J gene is TRBJ1-5, the V gene TRBV19; D unclear. The CDR3 is 17 residues long. V lost 6 bases and J 1 base, leaving 19 bases between the germline ends. Germline V lookup: CDR1 LNHDA, CDR2 SQIVND (reference sequence). The CDR3 sequence: CASRTGVGRSSNQPQHF. Written as DNA, the CDR3 is TGTGCCAGTAGGACGGGAGTGGGGAGGTCGAGCAATCAGCCCCAGCATTTT.

The rearrangement uses TRBV19 and TRBJ2-1, with 9 nucleotides matching TRBD2. From germline, CDR1 is LNHDA and CDR2 SQIVND (reference sequence). The J segment lost 2 bases and the V segment lost 5 bases, leaving 7 bases of the junction unmatched. The CDR3 loop spans 16 amino acids. CDR3 DNA sequence: TGTGCCAGTAGTCCGATTAGCGGGAGCCCCTACAATGAGCAGTTCTTC. Protein product: CASSPISGSPYNEQFF.

The V and J genes are TRBV28 and TRBJ2-5, with D possibly being TRBD1 (5 bases). The CDR3 spans 13 residues. Germline V gene sequence: CDR1 MDHEN, CDR2 SYDVKM. Trimming shortened V by 6 bases and J by 2 bases, and 10 bases separated the two germline ends. CDR3 region: CASRGQGQETQYF. The CDR3 bases are TGTGCCAGCAGAGGTCAGGGACAAGAGACCCAGTACTTC.

This clone was seen a single time. This chain joins TRBV4-3 and TRBJ1-4; 8 positions agree with TRBD1. The germline V gene encodes CDR1 LGHNA and CDR2 YSLEER. This CDR3 region has 15 residues. The V segment lost 5 bases and the J segment 4 bases; nucleotides outside the gene matches: 6. The CDR3 region has the DNA TGCGCCAGCAGCACCCGACAGGGGATTAATGAAAAACTGTTTTTT. Translation: CASSTRQGINEKLFF.

The rearrangement uses TRBV19 and TRBJ1-1, with D uncertain. The ends were cut back, 9 bases at V and 10 bases at J, with 18 bases in the middle. This CDR3 comprises 12 residues. CDR1 and CDR2 (germline): LNHDA, SQIVND (reference sequence). This chain's CDR3 is CASLDRGRGAFF. For the CDR3, the DNA is TGTGCCAGCCTAGACCGGGGTCGTGGAGCTTTCTTT.

The chain couples TRBV28 to TRBJ1-5; D not certain. This CDR3 is built from 14 residues. The germline gives CDR1 MDHEN, CDR2 SYDVKM. Trimming removed 4 bases at V and 9 bases at J, with 16 bases between. The CDR3 bases are TGTGCCAGCAGTTCGGACGGCCGGAGGTGGCCCCAGCATTTT. Protein: CASSSDGRRWPQHF.

The V and J genes are TRBV5-1 and TRBJ1-3; D unclear. Germline loops: CDR1 SGHRS, CDR2 YFSETQ. This CDR3 has 15 amino acids. Between the trimmed V and J ends, which lost 1 base and 0 bases, there was a span of 8 bases. As DNA, the CDR3 is TGCGCCAGCAGCTTGACAGCCCTCTCTGGAAACACCATATATTTT. The encoded protein is CASSLTALSGNTIYF.

This rearrangement joins TRBV6-5 to TRBJ2-1; no reliable D call. Germline CDR1 and CDR2: MNHEY and SVGAGI. V lost 2 bases and J 5 bases, leaving 10 bases between the germline ends. CDR3 length: 14 residues. CDR3 nucleotides: TGTGCCAGCAGTTACGACCCGGGTAACAATGAGCAGTTCTTC. Its protein is CASSYDPGNNEQFF.

CDR3 in amino acids: CASSRSDSTDTQYF. For the CDR3, the DNA is TGTGCCAGCAGTAGGAGCGACAGCACAGATACGCAGTATTTT. The chain joins TRBV27 to TRBJ2-3, with D uncertain. V was clipped by 5 bases and J by 0 bases, with 9 bases between them. Germline CDR1 is MNHEY and CDR2 is SMNVEV (reference sequence). The CDR3 extends over 14 amino acids.

V is TRBV2 and J is TRBJ2-5; 7 nucleotides match TRBD1. Germline CDR1 SNHLY, CDR2 FYNNEI. There are 11 residues in the CDR3. V was clipped by 4 bases and J by 8 bases; unmatched bases: 1. The DNA for the CDR3 is TGTGCCAGCAGTGTAGGGGGCACCCAGTACTTC. Encoded protein: CASSVGGTQYF.

The chain uses TRBV2 and TRBJ2-3; D may be TRBD1 (6 bases). From germline, CDR1 is SNHLY and CDR2 FYNNEI. The V and J ends lost 11 bases and 6 bases respectively, with 15 bases between them. The CDR3 runs 12 residues. CDR3 protein: CAPQGPADTQYF. The CDR3, as DNA: TGTGCCCCCCAGGGGCCCGCGGATACGCAGTATTTT.

The V gene is TRBV30, the J gene TRBJ2-7, with D perhaps TRBD1 (6 bases). The CDR3 runs 12 residues. Germline CDR1 GTSNPN, CDR2 SVGIG (reference sequence). V lost 5 bases to trimming and J lost 1 base, with 9 bases between them. DNA for the CDR3: TGTGCCTGGGGGGACACTTCCTACGAGCAGTACTTC. Protein product: CAWGDTSYEQYF.

This sequence joins TRBV2 and TRBJ1-2; unclear D gene. The CDR3 is made up of 12 amino acids. Germline V lookup: CDR1 SNHLY, CDR2 FYNNEI. Trimming shortened V by 1 base and J by 5 bases, and 5 bases separated the two germline ends. The DNA of the CDR3 is TGTGCCAGCAGTGAAGGAGGTTATGGCTACACCTTC. Translated: CASSEGGYGYTF.

This chain uses TRBV5-1 with TRBJ2-7; weak D call: TRBD2 (6 bases). The CDR3 runs to 15 residues. Germline CDR1 is SGHRS and CDR2 is YFSETQ. V gave up 4 bases and J gave up 7 bases, with 21 bases separating them. The CDR3 region has the DNA TGCGCCAGCAGCAAGGACGCCTTACTAGCTGCGGAGCAGTACTTC. Its protein is CASSKDALLAAEQYF.

As to this clone: Other nucleotide sequences in the sample specify the same CDR3. The V gene is TRBV5-1, the J gene TRBJ2-5, with D unclear. Looked up from germline, CDR1 is SGHRS and CDR2 is YFSETQ. The CDR3 length is 14 residues. Between the trimmed V and J ends, which lost 5 bases and 2 bases, there was a span of 13 bases. The CDR3 DNA follows: TGCGCCAGCAGTCTAGGCGGCTCTCAAGAGACCCAGTACTTC. Its translation: CASSLGGSQETQYF.

The V and J genes are TRBV18 and TRBJ1-3, with D possibly TRBD1 on 6 matching bases. The V gene's germline CDR1 is KGHSH and CDR2 LQKENI. The length of the CDR3 is 14 residues. Trimming left V 3 bases short and J 0 bases short, with 6 bases between. The CDR3: CASSPDSSGNTIYF. The CDR3 DNA follows: TGTGCCAGCTCACCGGACAGCTCTGGAAACACCATATATTTT.

The V call is TRBV28, the J call TRBJ1-4, with D hard to call. Germline V lookup: CDR1 MDHEN, CDR2 SYDVKM. Trimming removed 3 bases from V and 3 bases from J, with 11 bases in between. This CDR3 spans 15 amino acids. CDR3 sequence (DNA): TGTGCCAGCAGTTTGCCACAGAAAGCTAATGAAAAACTGTTTTTT. Residues: CASSLPQKANEKLFF.

The V call is TRBV19, the J call TRBJ1-1, with D maybe TRBD1 (6 bases). The CDR3 is 14 residues long. The V end lost 5 bases, the J end lost 6 bases, and 16 bases lay between the germline ends. Germline V lookup: CDR1 LNHDA, CDR2 SQIVND (reference sequence). The CDR3 DNA reads as TGTGCCAGTAGTCCCCAGGGGAGTCTCTCTGAAGCTTTCTTT. Amino acids: CASSPQGSLSEAFF.

This clone has a handful of counts. The chain links TRBV7-9 to TRBJ2-7; perhaps TRBD1 as D (7 bases). The CDR3 totals 15 residues. Trimming took 1 base from V and 5 from J, leaving 15 bases between them. Germline V gives CDR1 SEHNR, CDR2 FQNEAQ (reference sequence). CDR3 sequence reads: CASSLVPGGGDEQYF. The CDR3 DNA sequence: TGTGCCAGCAGCTTAGTGCCAGGGGGAGGAGACGAGCAGTACTTC.